These 11 T cell receptor beta chains came from one sample sequenced in a study of blood T cell repertoires in COVID-19. Data came from immunoSEQ multiplex PCR; TCRdb stores just in-frame clones and leaves some out. The sample contains a few hundred thousand clones, about 85% of which appear only once. Sequencing was carried out using peripheral blood. Source of these receptors: a woman younger than 35 with acute or convalescent COVID-19.

The chain links TRBV28 to TRBJ2-1; 7 nucleotides agree with TRBD1. Germline CDR1 MDHEN, CDR2 SYDVKM. The CDR3 loop spans 15 amino acids. V trimming: 4 bases; J trimming: 4 bases; junction bases outside the gene matches: 7. CDR3 sequence (DNA): TGTGCCAGCAGTTGGAACGCAGGGGGTTACAATGAGCAGTTCTTC. Amino acids: CASSWNAGGYNEQFF.

This chain uses TRBV15 with TRBJ1-1; 8 bases align to TRBD1. The junction had 6 bases not matched to a gene; V was cut back by 3 bases and J by 3 bases. The CDR3 covers 15 residues. Germline V CDR1 and CDR2: LNHNV, YYDKDF (reference sequence). For the CDR3, the DNA is TGTGCCACCAGCAGGGACAGGGAGGGGGACACTGAAGCTTTCTTT. As protein: CATSRDREGDTEAFF.

This chain connects TRBV6-6 to TRBJ2-1, with D perhaps matching TRBD2 (5 bases). The CDR3 totals 16 residues. Trimming shortened V by 3 bases and J by 7 bases, and 19 bases separated the two germline ends. The germline V gene has CDR1 MNHNY and CDR2 SVGAGI (reference sequence). Here the CDR3 DNA reads TGTGCCAGCAGTTATCAGCTCCGGGGTGCAGGAAATGAGCAGTTCTTC. This encodes CASSYQLRGAGNEQFF.

The chain uses TRBV7-2 and TRBJ2-3, with D maybe TRBD2 (6 bases). This CDR3 spans 14 amino acids. V was shortened by 3 bases and J by 2 bases, with 9 bases between the two germline ends. Germline CDR1 and CDR2: SGHTA and FQGNSA. In DNA, the CDR3 is TGTGCCAGCAGCTTCAGCGGGCCCACAGATACGCAGTATTTT. Amino acid sequence: CASSFSGPTDTQYF.

This clone was observed many times. This rearrangement joins TRBV6-6 to TRBJ1-5; D possibly corresponds to TRBD1 (5 bases). V shed 7 bases and J shed 8 bases, with 15 bases lying between them. The CDR3 has 13 amino acids. The germline gives CDR1 MNHNY, CDR2 SVGAGI (reference sequence). The CDR3 region is CASTPSGVEPQHF. The CDR3 DNA reads TGTGCCAGCACTCCTTCGGGGGTGGAGCCCCAGCATTTT.

V usage is TRBV19 and J usage is TRBJ2-1; 11 bases match TRBD1. The length of the CDR3 is 16 residues. V lost 3 bases, J lost 4 bases, and 5 bases stayed unmatched. The V gene's germline CDR1 is LNHDA and CDR2 SQIVND (reference sequence). The DNA for the CDR3 is TGTGCCAGTAGTATTGGGGACAGGGGGTATTACAATGAGCAGTTCTTC. It yields the protein CASSIGDRGYYNEQFF.

CDR3 in amino acids: CAISELVNTEAFF. CDR3 bases: TGTGCCATCAGTGAGTTAGTGAACACTGAAGCTTTCTTT. The chain employs TRBV10-3 and TRBJ1-1; no firm D call. The CDR3 has 13 residues. V lost 1 base to trimming and J lost 0 bases, with 3 bases between them. Germline CDR1 ENHRY, CDR2 SYGVKD.

In this sample, this clone turned up once. The chain employs TRBV11-2 and TRBJ1-2, with 7 bases fitting TRBD1. The germline gives CDR1 SGHAT, CDR2 FQNNGV. This CDR3 has 13 amino acids. With V trimmed by 6 bases and J by 7 bases, 8 bases remained unmatched. The CDR3 coding sequence is TGTGCCAGCAGGAGGGGGCCAGGGAGTGGCTACACCTTC. It codes for CASRRGPGSGYTF.

The chain has TRBV2 and TRBJ1-6; TRBD1 agrees at 8 bases. The V and J ends lost 5 bases and 5 bases, in that order; junction bases with no gene match: 2. The CDR3 runs to 14 residues. Germline CDR1 reads SNHLY; CDR2 reads FYNNEI. The CDR3 loop reads CASSWTGHNSPLHF. The CDR3, as DNA: TGTGCCAGCAGTTGGACAGGGCATAATTCACCCCTCCACTTT.

V usage is TRBV29-1 and J usage is TRBJ1-2; the D gene is possibly TRBD1 (6 bases). V lost 3 bases, J lost 1 base, and 12 bases lay in between. The CDR3 has 14 residues. Germline V gene sequence: CDR1 SQVTM, CDR2 ANQGSEA. DNA of the CDR3: TGCAGCGTTGACCCAGGGGACAATAACTATGGCTACACCTTC. This translates into CSVDPGDNNYGYTF. Looking up the rest from reference TRBV29-1 and TRBJ1-2 gives the full variable domain: SAVISQKPSRDICQRGTSLTIQCQVDSQVTMMFWYRQQPGQSLTLIATANQGSEATYESGFVIDKFPISRPNLTFSTLTVSNMSPEDSSIYLCSVDPGDNNYGYTFGSGTRLTVV.

The CDR3 sequence: CASTTRVGSGNTIYF. As DNA, the CDR3 is TGTGCCAGCACAACCCGGGTCGGCTCTGGAAACACCATATATTTT. The V and J genes are TRBV28 and TRBJ1-3; the D is unclear. V was clipped by 7 bases and J by 0 bases, with 13 bases between them. From germline, CDR1 is MDHEN and CDR2 SYDVKM. CDR3 length: 15 amino acids.